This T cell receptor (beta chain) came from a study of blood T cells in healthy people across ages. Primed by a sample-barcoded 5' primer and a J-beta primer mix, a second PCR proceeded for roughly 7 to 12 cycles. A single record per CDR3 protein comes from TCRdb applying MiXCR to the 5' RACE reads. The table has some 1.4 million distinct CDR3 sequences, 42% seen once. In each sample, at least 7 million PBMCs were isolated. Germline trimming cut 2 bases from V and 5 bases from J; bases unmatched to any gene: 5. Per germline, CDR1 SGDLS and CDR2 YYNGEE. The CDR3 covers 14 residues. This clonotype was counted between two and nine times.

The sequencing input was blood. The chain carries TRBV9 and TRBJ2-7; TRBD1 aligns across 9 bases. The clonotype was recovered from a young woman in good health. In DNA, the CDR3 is TGTGCCAGCAGCGTCGGGACAGGGATCCACGAGCAGTACTTC. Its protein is CASSVGTGIHEQYF.